This T cell receptor (beta chain) was documented in a study of shared clonotypes between healthy human individuals. General study results and limits: It was observed that 5% to 6.5% of naive CD4 clonotypes were shared across a handful of donors. Generally, naive subsets (rather than memory subsets) showed larger estimated richness.

Remarks on this clone: Antigen specificity is unknown.

Adult Caucasians living in Nashville, Tennessee made up all of the donors. The run depth of the assay was deep. Clones were read by immunoSEQ multiplex PCR, and TCRdb kept only the in-frame ones, dropping some. Here the sample spans a few million clones, approximately 92% being singletons. V lost 7 bases and J lost 0, with 9 bases in between. Germline lookup yields CDR1 WNHNN and CDR2 SYGVQD (reference sequence). This CDR3 has 13 residues. V is TRBV10-1 and J is TRBJ1-1, with a weak D call TRBD1 (6 bases). This TCR came from a man between 18 and 35 years old in good health. The material sequenced was naive CD4+ T cells sorted from blood. Subset noted: CD45RA+ positively selected. DNA for the CDR3: TGCGCCAGCAAGCAGGGGCTGAACACTGAAGCTTTCTTT. It translates to CASKQGLNTEAFF.